Shown below are 14 T cell receptor beta chains from a single sample sequenced in a study of monozygotic twins with inflammatory bowel disease. No DNA is given; TCRdb re-called the 5' RACE reads and lists each CDR3 protein once. Reported are 350,000 to 550,000 distinct CDR3 sequences; the ten largest clones contain 2% to 2.5%. The source material was blood. The receptors shown here come from a human donor with ulcerative colitis or Crohn's disease, or a healthy co-twin of an affected twin (not recorded which).

The chain combines TRBV6-5 with TRBJ1-2; checking the TCRdb D call of TRBD1 is not possible without DNA. Germline-derived CDR1 and CDR2 are MNHEY and SVGAGI. The CDR3 covers 13 residues. The chain's CDR3 is CASSYSPRGVNTF.

The rearrangement uses TRBV9 and TRBJ2-2. This CDR3 has 15 amino acids. In germline, CDR1 is SGDLS, CDR2 YYNGEE. The CDR3 spells CASSVGEGYTGELFF.

The rearrangement uses TRBV7-8 and TRBJ2-3; lacking DNA, the TRBD2 call made by TCRdb goes unchecked. The CDR3 runs 15 residues. CDR1 and CDR2 from the germline V gene are SGHVS and FQNEAQ. The CDR3 loop reads CASSSRALGTDTQYF.

V gene TRBV6-1 combines with J gene TRBJ2-4; TCRdb calls TRBD2, which cannot be checked without DNA. In germline, CDR1 is MNHNS, CDR2 SASEGT. The CDR3 is 14 residues long. This CDR3 is CASSEGLAGYIQYF.

This chain joins TRBV27 and TRBJ2-7; without DNA, the TCRdb call of TRBD1 cannot be checked. CDR1 and CDR2 (germline): MNHEY, SMNVEV (reference sequence). This CDR3 contains 14 residues. This CDR3 reads CASSFPGTGAKQYF.

The V gene is TRBV12-3 or TRBV12-4, the J gene TRBJ2-7; TCRdb designates TRBD1, a call that cannot be tested without DNA. The CDR3 contains 15 residues. This CDR3 is CASSPTGSSSYEQYF.

The chain employs TRBV20-1 and TRBJ2-1; TCRdb selects TRBD2, and the lack of DNA leaves this call unchecked. Germline V gene sequence: CDR1 DFQATT, CDR2 SNEGSKA (reference sequence). This CDR3 region has 14 residues. The CDR3 sequence: CSARPGPSYNEQFF.

The rearrangement uses TRBV28 and TRBJ2-3; TCRdb selects TRBD2, and the lack of DNA leaves this call unchecked. This CDR3 spans 15 amino acids. Germline V gene data show CDR1 as MDHEN and CDR2 as SYDVKM. This chain's CDR3 is CASGDSRPSTDTQYF.

V and J are TRBV28 and TRBJ2-2; the D gene TCRdb calls, TRBD2, cannot be checked with no DNA. Germline V gene lookup returns CDR1 MDHEN and CDR2 SYDVKM. CDR3 length: 15 residues. CDR3 sequence reads: CASRGLAANTGELFF.

This rearrangement joins TRBV13 to TRBJ2-2; the D call of TRBD1 rests on TCRdb alone, since no DNA is present to check it. This CDR3 has 14 residues. The V gene's germline CDR1 is PRHDT and CDR2 FYEKMQ (reference sequence). CDR3 residues: CASSIRVAAGELFF. The variable domain in full, with the rest retrieved from reference TRBV13 and TRBJ2-2, is AAGVIQSPRHLIKEKRETATLKCYPIPRHDTVYWYQQGPGQDPQFLISFYEKMQSDKGSIPDRFSAQQFSDYHSELNMSSLELGDSALYFCASSIRVAAGELFFGEGSRLTVL.

The rearrangement joins TRBV7-2 to TRBJ1-3; the D gene TCRdb calls, TRBD1, cannot be checked with no DNA. The CDR3 consists of 14 residues. CDR1 is SGHTA and CDR2 is FQGNSA in the germline V gene. CDR3 amino acids: CASSLQGKGNTIYF.

The chain carries TRBV14 and TRBJ2-3. Per germline, CDR1 SGHDN and CDR2 FVKESK. This CDR3 region has 13 residues. Here the CDR3 reads CASSPDVPDTQYF.

The chain uses TRBV6-2 or TRBV6-3 and TRBJ2-1; the D call of TRBD2 rests on TCRdb alone, since no DNA is present to check it. Germline V gene sequence: CDR1 MNHEY, CDR2 SVGEGT. The CDR3 runs to 20 residues. The chain's CDR3 is CASSKKRGGSAGEHYNEQFF.

The genes are TRBV7-2 and TRBJ1-3; the D call from TCRdb, TRBD1, cannot be confirmed without DNA. The germline V gene has CDR1 SGHTA and CDR2 FQGNSA. This CDR3 is 17 amino acids long. CDR3 in amino acids: CASSLPFARGLWNTIYF.